This passage covers 8 T cell receptor beta chains from one sample sequenced in a study of blood T cell repertoires in COVID-19. TCRdb keeps only in-frame clones here, not all; method: immunoSEQ multiplex PCR. Of about 190,000 clones in the sample, roughly four fifths were seen once. Input material: peripheral blood. These receptor sequences come from a woman aged 65 to 85 with active or convalescent COVID-19.

This sequence joins TRBV18 and TRBJ1-3, with D perhaps TRBD1 (6 bases). The CDR3 runs 14 residues. The germline gives CDR1 KGHSH, CDR2 LQKENI. V lost 6 bases, J lost 5 bases, and 14 bases lay in between. The CDR3 sequence is CASSPGQPRNTIYF. The CDR3 DNA sequence: TGTGCCAGCTCTCCGGGACAACCGCGAAACACCATATATTTT.

This chain links TRBV10-3 with TRBJ1-1; D is possibly TRBD1 (5 bases). Germline values: CDR1 ENHRY, CDR2 SYGVKD. CDR3 length: 13 residues. V was trimmed by 5 bases and J by 2 bases, leaving 9 bases between them. CDR3 coding DNA: TGTGCCATCAGTACAGGCCTAAACACTGAAGCTTTCTTT. It translates to CAISTGLNTEAFF.

This clone showed up just once. The genes are TRBV19 and TRBJ1-1, with D hard to call. The CDR3 is 14 residues long. Germline values: CDR1 LNHDA, CDR2 SQIVND (reference sequence). With 3 bases removed from V and 0 bases from J, the gap between germline ends came to 8 bases. The CDR3 DNA reads as TGTGCCAGTAGTATCTCCGGGATGAACACTGAAGCTTTCTTT. Its protein is CASSISGMNTEAFF.

The rearrangement uses TRBV27 and TRBJ2-5, with D perhaps matching TRBD1 (6 bases). Trimming shortened V by 2 bases and J by 0 bases, and 13 bases separated the two germline ends. The CDR3 contains 16 residues. Germline CDR1 is MNHEY and CDR2 is SMNVEV (reference sequence). CDR3 DNA: TGTGCCAGCAGTTTAAGAGGGGGATTGTACCAAGAGACCCAGTACTTC. Amino acid sequence: CASSLRGGLYQETQYF.

The chain carries TRBV23-1 and TRBJ2-7, with 8 nucleotides matching TRBD1. TRBV23-1 is flagged as an ORF with uncertain function. This CDR3 contains 14 residues. Trimming at V came to 5 bases and at J to 2 bases, leaving 5 bases not matched to a gene. CDR3 in DNA: TGCGCCAGCAGTAGGTGCAGGGGGCCCTACGAGCAGTACTTC. This codes for CASSRCRGPYEQYF.

This clone was detected only a few times. The chain joins TRBV3-1 (or the pseudogene TRBV3-2) to TRBJ2-2, with 7 bases fitting TRBD1. J was trimmed by 2 bases and V by 2 bases; bases with no gene match: 2. The CDR3 is 15 amino acids. Germline CDR1 reads LGHDT; CDR2 reads YNNKEL (reference sequence). CDR3 in amino acids: CASSQQGENTGELFF. CDR3 nucleotide sequence: TGTGCCAGCAGCCAACAGGGGGAAAACACCGGGGAGCTGTTTTTT.

The rearrangement joins TRBV7-3 to TRBJ1-1; D is possibly TRBD1 (6 bases). This CDR3 is 15 amino acids long. Germline CDR1 and CDR2: SGHTA and FQGTGA. V lost 5 bases to trimming and J lost 7 bases, with 20 bases between them. CDR3 in amino acids: CASSPGQIKLGEAFF. The CDR3 coding sequence is TGTGCCAGCAGCCCAGGACAGATAAAGTTGGGTGAAGCTTTCTTT.

The chain recombines TRBV7-9 with TRBJ2-1; the match to TRBD2 covers 7 bases. V dropped 5 bases and J dropped 6; count of bases not matched to a gene: 4. In germline, CDR1 is SEHNR, CDR2 FQNEAQ (reference sequence). The CDR3 has 13 amino acids. CDR3 sequence reads: CASSLGTINEQFF. DNA of the CDR3: TGTGCCAGCAGCCTTGGGACTATCAATGAGCAGTTCTTC.